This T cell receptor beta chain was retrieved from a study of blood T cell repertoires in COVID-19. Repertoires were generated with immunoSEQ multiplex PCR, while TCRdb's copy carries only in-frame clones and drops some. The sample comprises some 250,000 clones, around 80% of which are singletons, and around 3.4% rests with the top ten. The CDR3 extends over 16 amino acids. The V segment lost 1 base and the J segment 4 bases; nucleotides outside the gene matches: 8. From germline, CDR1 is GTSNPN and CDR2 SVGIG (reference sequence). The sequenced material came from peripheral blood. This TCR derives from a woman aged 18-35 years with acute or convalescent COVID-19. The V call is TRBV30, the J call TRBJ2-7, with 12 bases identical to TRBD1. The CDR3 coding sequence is TGTGCCTGGAGTGCCCCCGGGACAGGGGGCGGGTACGAGCAGTACTTC. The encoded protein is CAWSAPGTGGGYEQYF.